This T cell receptor beta chain was documented in a study of prognosis after radiotherapy for stage I lung cancer. Study background: The patient group consisted of approximately 13 men and 6 women whose ages spanned roughly 53 to 90, median around 76 years.

About this clonotype itself: Its antigen is as yet unknown.

Genomic DNA provided the template from which TCR beta CDR3 was amplified by two-round multiplex PCR. It was primers specific to each TRBV and TRBJ gene that first-round PCR used. TCRdb used MiXCR to reprocess the multiplex PCR reads, holding one entry per CDR3 protein. The data contain around 60,000 distinct CDR3 sequences, more than 20% of them singletons. CDR1 is SGHTA, CDR2 FQGNSA, per germline. The CDR3 contains 15 residues. With 2 bases removed from V and 8 bases from J, the gap between germline ends came to 15 bases. Study conclusions and caveats: Gene usage of TRBV and TRBJ reportedly differed between patients with and without metastases. The study found lower Shannon entropy after stereotactic body radiation therapy in patients who developed distant metastases.

The sequencing used PBMCs, collected before or after stereotactic body radiation therapy (not recorded which). The clonotype comes from a donor over 45 with non-small cell lung cancer. The chain links TRBV7-2 to TRBJ2-2; perhaps D is TRBD1 or TRBD2 (6 bases each). CDR3 sequence reads: CASSLIGGQSGELFF. In DNA form, the CDR3 reads TGTGCCAGCAGCTTAATTGGGGGGCAATCAGGGGAGCTGTTTTTT.